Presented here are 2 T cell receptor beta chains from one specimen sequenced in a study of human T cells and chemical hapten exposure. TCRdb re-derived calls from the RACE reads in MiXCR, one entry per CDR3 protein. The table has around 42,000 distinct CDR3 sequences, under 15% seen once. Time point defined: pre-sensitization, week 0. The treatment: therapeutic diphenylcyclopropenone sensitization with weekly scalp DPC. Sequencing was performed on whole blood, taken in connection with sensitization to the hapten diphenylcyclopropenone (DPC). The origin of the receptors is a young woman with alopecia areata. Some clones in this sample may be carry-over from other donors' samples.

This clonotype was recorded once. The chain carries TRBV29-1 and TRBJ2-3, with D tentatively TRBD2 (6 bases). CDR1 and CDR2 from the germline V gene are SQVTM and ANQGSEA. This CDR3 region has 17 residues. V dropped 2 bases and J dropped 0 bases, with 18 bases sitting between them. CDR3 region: CSVEWGRRGASTDTQYF. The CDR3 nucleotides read TGCAGCGTTGAATGGGGCCGGCGGGGAGCTAGCACAGATACGCAGTATTTT.

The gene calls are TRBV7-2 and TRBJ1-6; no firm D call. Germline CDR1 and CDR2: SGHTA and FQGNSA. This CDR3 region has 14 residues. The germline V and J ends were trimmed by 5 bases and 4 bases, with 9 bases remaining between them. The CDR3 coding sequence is TGTGCCAGCAGCCGCGAAGGGTATAATTCACCCCTCCACTTT. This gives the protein CASSREGYNSPLHF.